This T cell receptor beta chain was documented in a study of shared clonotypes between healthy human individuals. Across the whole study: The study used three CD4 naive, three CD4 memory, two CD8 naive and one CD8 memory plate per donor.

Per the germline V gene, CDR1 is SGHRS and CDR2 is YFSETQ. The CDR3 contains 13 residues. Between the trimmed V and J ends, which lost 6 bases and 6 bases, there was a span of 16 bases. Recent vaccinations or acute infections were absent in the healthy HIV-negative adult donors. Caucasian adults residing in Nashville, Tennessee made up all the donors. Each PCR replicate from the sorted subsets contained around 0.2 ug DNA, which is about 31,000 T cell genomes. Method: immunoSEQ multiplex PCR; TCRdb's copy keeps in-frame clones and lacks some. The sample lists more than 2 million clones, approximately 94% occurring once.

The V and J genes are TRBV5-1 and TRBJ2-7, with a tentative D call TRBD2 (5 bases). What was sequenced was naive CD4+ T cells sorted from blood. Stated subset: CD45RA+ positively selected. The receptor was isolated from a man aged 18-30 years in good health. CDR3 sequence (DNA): TGCGCCAGCACAGACAATAGCGTGGGCGAGCAGTACTTC. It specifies CASTDNSVGEQYF.